A selection of T cell receptor beta chains follows, all from one sample in a study of blood T cell repertoires in COVID-19. The method was immunoSEQ multiplex PCR; TCRdb's version includes in-frame clones alone and lacks a portion of them. This sample has 120,000 or so clones; around 82% occur once, and the top ten carry under 6%. The specimen was peripheral blood. The source of these receptors is an elderly man with active or convalescent COVID-19. The CDR3 runs from the conserved cysteine through the conserved F or W. The D gene is left open where the match is weak. The size entry is marked missing in some rows and otherwise reads once, few, many or a size class.

D	J	size	V	DNA	CDR3
TRBD1	TRBJ2-5	.	TRBV24-1	TGTGCCACCAGTGGGGCGCCGGGACAGGGCCAAGAGACCCAGTACTTC	CATSGAPGQGQETQYF
.	TRBJ2-5	.	TRBV6-5	TGTGCCAGCAGTTACTCCCCTAGCCAAGAGACCCAGTACTTC	CASSYSPSQETQYF
TRBD1	TRBJ2-1	.	TRBV28	TGTGCCAGCAGTAGACAGGGTCTCGGTGAGCAGTTCTTC	CASSRQGLGEQFF
.	TRBJ2-2	.	TRBV5-8	TGTGCCAGCAGCTTGGACAGCTACTTGAACACCGGGGAGCTGTTTTTT	CASSLDSYLNTGELFF
TRBD2	TRBJ2-5	.	TRBV9	TGTGCCAGCAGCGTTGGGGCTAGCGGGGGGCTTTACCAAGAGACCCAGTACTTC	CASSVGASGGLYQETQYF
TRBD1	TRBJ1-3	.	TRBV7-9	TGTGCCAGCAGCGTTAGCGGGACAGTGGTTTGGAACACCATATATTTT	CASSVSGTVVWNTIYF
TRBD1	TRBJ2-7	.	TRBV12-3/TRBV12-4	TGTGCCAGCAGCCTGACAGGGTTCGAGCAGTACTTC	CASSLTGFEQYF
TRBD1	TRBJ1-2	.	TRBV15	TGTGCCACCAGCAGAGGCCCGGGACAGAACTATGGCTACACCTTC	CATSRGPGQNYGYTF
TRBD1	TRBJ2-2	few	TRBV9	TGTGCCAGCAGCACCCCCGACAGGGGGCTCGACACCGGGGAGCTGTTTTTT	CASSTPDRGLDTGELFF
TRBD2	TRBJ2-1	.	TRBV19	TGTGCCAGTAGTATCCAGACACTCGGGGGGTCCTACAATGAGCAGTTCTTC	CASSIQTLGGSYNEQFF
TRBD1	TRBJ2-3	.	TRBV9	TGTGCCAGCAGCGAGCAGGGGGAAGTCCCAGATACGCAGTATTTT	CASSEQGEVPDTQYF
TRBD2	TRBJ2-7	.	TRBV7-2	TGTGCCAGCAGCTCGCCCGGGACTAGCGGGGGTTGGGAGCAGTACTTC	CASSSPGTSGGWEQYF
.	TRBJ2-1	once	TRBV28	TGTGCCAGCAGCGTGGGCGGAACGGAGGCCCATGAGCAGTTCTTC	CASSVGGTEAHEQFF
.	TRBJ1-6	.	TRBV7-9	TGTGTCATTAATGGGGCTGATTTATCCTATAATTCACCCCTCCACTTT	CVINGADLSYNSPLHF
TRBD1	TRBJ1-1	.	TRBV6-5	TGTGCCAGCAGTTTCGGATCATGGGACAGGGAAGCTTTCTTT	CASSFGSWDREAFF
.	TRBJ1-2	.	TRBV19	TGTGCCAGTAGTGATGAGCCGTACGACTACACCTTC	CASSDEPYDYTF
TRBD2	TRBJ2-3	.	TRBV7-9	TGTGCCAGCAGCTCGGGACTAGCGGGGTTCACAGATACGCAGTATTTT	CASSSGLAGFTDTQYF
TRBD2	TRBJ2-1	.	TRBV12-5	TGTGCTAGTGGGACTAGCGGGGCATCCTACAATGAGCAGTTCTTC	CASGTSGASYNEQFF
TRBD1	TRBJ2-7	.	TRBV6-6	TGTGCCAGCACACTAGGACAGGGGGGGCGAGAGCAGTACTTC	CASTLGQGGREQYF
TRBD2	TRBJ2-1	.	TRBV5-4	TGTGCCAGCAACAAACTCCTCGGGGGGGATAATGAGCAGTTCTTC	CASNKLLGGDNEQFF
.	TRBJ1-2	.	TRBV11-2	TGTGCCAGCAGCTCCCTCAAGAGAAGTACGTATGGCTACACCTTC	CASSSLKRSTYGYTF
TRBD1	TRBJ1-2	.	TRBV5-1	TGCGCCAGCAGCTTGGTTGGACAGGGGGCCGGTGGCTACACCTTC	CASSLVGQGAGGYTF
.	TRBJ2-1	.	TRBV18	TGTGCCAGCTCACCAGGTGCAGGTAACAATGAGCAGTTCTTC	CASSPGAGNNEQFF
.	TRBJ2-3	.	TRBV7-2	TGTGCCAGCAGCTTAGGAATCTGGGGGCCCACAGATACGCAGTATTTT	CASSLGIWGPTDTQYF
.	TRBJ2-2	.	TRBV10-3	TGTGCCATCAGTGAACGCGGGGACGCCGGGGAGCTGTTTTTT	CAISERGDAGELFF
.	TRBJ2-7	.	TRBV6-5	TGTGCCAGCGGGGCAACTATCTACGAGCAGTACTTC	CASGATIYEQYF
.	TRBJ2-1	.	TRBV19	TGTGCCAGTAGGGGTAGGGGGAATCAGTACAATGAGCAGTTCTTC	CASRGRGNQYNEQFF
.	TRBJ1-1	few	TRBV3-1/TRBV3-2	TGTGCCAGCAGCCAAAGCGGGAACACTGAAGCTTTCTTT	CASSQSGNTEAFF
.	TRBJ1-2	.	TRBV10-3	TGTGCCATCGGAGAGGCCGACTATGGCTACACCTTC	CAIGEADYGYTF
TRBD1	TRBJ2-1	.	TRBV5-4	TGTGCCAGCAGCCAGAACCCCGGGACAGTGTTGAATGAGCAGTTCTTC	CASSQNPGTVLNEQFF
.	TRBJ2-7	.	TRBV3-1/TRBV3-2	TGTGCCAGCAGCCTCAGGGCCTACGAGCAGTACTTC	CASSLRAYEQYF
TRBD1	TRBJ1-5	once	TRBV6-6	TGTGCCAGCAGCCCGGACAGGGCCGATCAGCCCCAGCATTTT	CASSPDRADQPQHF
TRBD2	TRBJ2-3	.	TRBV10-3	TGTGCCAGTAGACTAGCGGGGGGTTCGGGCACAGATACGCAGTATTTT	CASRLAGGSGTDTQYF
.	TRBJ1-1	.	TRBV18	TGTGCCAGCTCCCTCGACAGTAACACTGAAGCTTTCTTT	CASSLDSNTEAFF
.	TRBJ1-5	few	TRBV6-4	TGTGCCAGCAGTGAGGAACAGGGTCAGCCCCAGCATTTT	CASSEEQGQPQHF
TRBD1	TRBJ2-3	.	TRBV6-5	TGTGCCACCCGGGTGGGCGGGACAGGGTTAGATACGCAGTATTTT	CATRVGGTGLDTQYF
TRBD1	TRBJ2-7	.	TRBV6-2/TRBV6-3	TGTGCCAGCAGTTTCAGGGGGCTCGAGCAGTACTTC	CASSFRGLEQYF
TRBD1	TRBJ2-1	.	TRBV4-3	TGCGCCAGCAGCCAGGACAGGAGCTCCTACAATGAGCAGTTCTTC	CASSQDRSSYNEQFF
TRBD2	TRBJ2-7	.	TRBV29-1	TGCAGCGCTGTCGGGGGGAGCTCCTACGAGCAGTACTTC	CSAVGGSSYEQYF
.	TRBJ2-7	.	TRBV5-6	TGTGCCAGCAGCTTGGGAAGTCGCGGACACCGAAGCCACGAGCAGTACTTC	CASSLGSRGHRSHEQYF
TRBD1	TRBJ1-6	.	TRBV9	TGTGCCAGCAGCCCCGACAGGGTGGCATCACCCCTCCACTTT	CASSPDRVASPLHF
TRBD1	TRBJ1-5	.	TRBV3-1/TRBV3-2	TGTGCCAGCAGCCAAGGACAGGGTCGGGGCAATCAGCCCCAGCATTTT	CASSQGQGRGNQPQHF